The clone carrying this TCR beta chain was counted ten times or more. Its cognate antigen is unknown. This sample is part of a study of early T cells in non-severe SARS-CoV-2 infection. Overall study context: Sequencing targeted bulk RNA from unsorted whole blood, leaving chains unpaired. The study, taken as a whole, reports: CD4 and private specificities were missed by VDJdb matching, which favored anti-spike CD8 responses.

The protocol attached unique molecular identifiers to individual cDNA molecules. TCRdb recomputed calls from the 5' RACE reads with MiXCR, one row per CDR3 protein. The sample carries some 30,000 distinct CDR3 sequences, under 7.5% recorded once. This TCR was sampled from an adult who was a healthcare worker with PCR-confirmed SARS-CoV-2 infection or an uninfected control (not recorded which). Sequenced material: whole blood.

The CDR3 region has the DNA TGTGCCAGTAGTGCGGATTACGGCTCCTACAATGAGCAGTTCTTC. Translating gives CASSADYGSYNEQFF. V usage is TRBV19 and J usage is TRBJ2-1; D is unclear. CDR1 and CDR2 from the germline V gene are LNHDA and SQIVND (reference sequence). CDR3 size: 15 residues. Deletions cut 5 bases from V and 0 bases from J, with 11 bases between.